The clone carrying this T cell receptor (beta chain) occurred a few times. This entry is derived from a study of naive and memory T cell subsets. The CDR3 covers 15 residues. V was cut by 5 bases and J by 3 bases, with 17 bases left in between. The germline gives CDR1 MNHEY, CDR2 SVGAGI. Both TRBC1 and TRBC2 were covered by a beta constant-region primer of two equimolar oligonucleotides. TCRdb redid the calling of the UMI-ligation and nested PCR reads with MiXCR, one entry per CDR3 protein. The data contain tens of thousands of distinct CDR3 sequences, roughly 9.6% of them singletons. Sequencing used central memory CD8+ T cells from blood. This chain links TRBV6-5 with TRBJ2-7; TRBD1 is a possible D gene (5 bases). This clonotype originated in a human donor in good health. In nucleotides, the CDR3 is TGTGCCAGCAGTGATGCTTGGGGCATCAACTACGAGCAGTACTTC. Its protein product is CASSDAWGINYEQYF.